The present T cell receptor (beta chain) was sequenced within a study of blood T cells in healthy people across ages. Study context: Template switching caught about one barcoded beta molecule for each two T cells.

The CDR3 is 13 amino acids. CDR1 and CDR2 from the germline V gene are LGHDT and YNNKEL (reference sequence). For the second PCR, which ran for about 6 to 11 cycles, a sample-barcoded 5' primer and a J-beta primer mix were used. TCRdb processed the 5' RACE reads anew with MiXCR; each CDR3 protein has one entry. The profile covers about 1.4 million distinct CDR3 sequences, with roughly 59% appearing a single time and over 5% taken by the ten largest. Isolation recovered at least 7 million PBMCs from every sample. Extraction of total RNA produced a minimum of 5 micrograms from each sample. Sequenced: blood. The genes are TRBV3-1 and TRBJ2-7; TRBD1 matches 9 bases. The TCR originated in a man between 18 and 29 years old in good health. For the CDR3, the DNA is TGTTCTACAGGGGGCCTCCTAACCGACGAGCAGTACTTC. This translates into CSTGGLLTDEQYF.